This TCR beta chain was recorded in a study of beta chain features in type 1 diabetes. This clone appeared a few times. Isolated RNA was reverse transcribed in full, so expressed TCRB transcripts were sequenced. Only in-frame clones appear in the TCRdb table, and some are missing; sequencing was by immunoSEQ multiplex PCR. The table shows some 150,000 clones, with about 7.1% occurring only once. The specimen was central memory CD4+ T cells from blood. This sequence originates from a woman in her 30s in good health.

The CDR3 DNA reads as TGTGCCAGCAGGGGGGACACGAACACCGGGGAGCTGTTTTTT. Its translation: CASRGDTNTGELFF. This chain joins TRBV2 and TRBJ2-2, with a weak D call TRBD1 (6 bases). This CDR3 is built from 14 residues. V lost 6 bases and J lost 0, with 8 bases in between. The V gene's germline CDR1 is SNHLY and CDR2 FYNNEI.